This note documents a single T cell receptor (beta chain) sequence. The target antigen is unknown. The data are from a study of shared clonotypes between healthy human individuals. Per the germline V gene, CDR1 is MDHEN and CDR2 is SYDVKM. This CDR3 has 14 residues. Findings of the study overall: An effect of sequencing depth on clonotype sharing among donors was expected.

Samples underwent the assay at deep level. The authors ran unsorted PBMC replicate PCRs on around 270 ng DNA, tens of thousands of T cell genomes. In the authors' methods: For the immunoSEQ data, sequences were junction-only without quality scores, so filtering differed. Clones were read by immunoSEQ multiplex PCR, and TCRdb kept only the in-frame ones, dropping some. The V and J calls and clone size are taken from that table; D and trimming were inferred from the DNA. The sample has some 490,000 clones, 81% seen once. The sequenced material came from PBMCs. This TCR derives from a woman aged 40 to 49 in good health. Some clones in this sample may be carry-over from other donors' samples. The V and J genes are TRBV28 and TRBJ2-5; D is possibly TRBD1 (5 bases). The DNA end favors TRBJ2-7, so the J call may be wrong. The CDR3 protein is CASSLAGFSYEQYF. The CDR3 region has the DNA TGTGCCAGCAGTTTGGCAGGGTTTTCCTACGAGCAGTACTTC.